Listed here are 18 T cell receptor beta chains from one sample, sequenced in a study of shared clonotypes between healthy human individuals (dated by TCRdb to 2018 to 2020). The library was produced with the immunoSEQ multiplex PCR assay. This is the immuneACCESS table as TCRdb keeps it, with only in-frame sequences that have V and J called. A part of the clones is gone; compared with another copy, unresolved V genes explain less than half, and the rest is unexplained. The sample includes about 2.4 million clones, with approximately 94% observed a single time. The ten largest make up about 0.39% of the sample. What was sequenced was naive CD4+ T cells from PBMCs. According to the study, the label for this sample's cell subset or site signals: CD45RA+ positively selected. The receptors were gathered from a man between 18 and 29 years old in good health. Some clones in this sample may be carry-over from other donors' samples.

A word on this clone: The sample holds other DNA sequences that translate to the same CDR3. The V call is TRBV5-1, the J call TRBJ2-7; D is uncertain. The germline gives CDR1 SGHRS, CDR2 YFSETQ. CDR3 length: 11 amino acids. The ends were cut back, 4 bases at V and 4 bases at J, with 6 bases in the middle. Here the CDR3 DNA reads TGCGCCAGCAGCGCTGCGTACGAGCAGTACTTC. This encodes CASSAAYEQYF.

The chain employs TRBV10-3 and TRBJ1-5; the D is unclear. V was trimmed by 8 bases and J by 0 bases, leaving 5 bases between them. The CDR3 is 12 amino acids. CDR1 ENHRY and CDR2 SYGVKD come from the germline V gene. The CDR3 DNA follows: TGTGCCATCGCTAATAGCAATCAGCCCCAGCATTTT. It translates to CAIANSNQPQHF.

This rearrangement joins TRBV5-1 to TRBJ2-5; D perhaps matches TRBD1 (5 bases). This CDR3 has 16 amino acids. Germline V lookup: CDR1 SGHRS, CDR2 YFSETQ. Trimming took 0 bases from V and 0 from J, leaving 12 bases between them. CDR3 DNA sequence: TGCGCCAGCAGCTTGGGTGGACACCAGTACCAAGAGACCCAGTACTTC. Translated: CASSLGGHQYQETQYF.

The V gene is TRBV14, the J gene TRBJ2-2, with 8 bases identical to TRBD1. V lost 5 bases, J lost 0 bases, and 5 bases stayed unmatched. Germline V gives CDR1 SGHDN, CDR2 FVKESK. This CDR3 comprises 16 residues. The CDR3 loop is CASSYRQGTNTGELFF. CDR3 sequence (DNA): TGTGCCAGCAGCTATAGACAGGGGACGAACACCGGGGAGCTGTTTTTT.

The chain joins TRBV19 to TRBJ1-4; 8 bases match TRBD1. V was pared by 7 bases and J by 8 bases, with 9 bases of the junction left unmatched. CDR3 length: 14 residues. Germline CDR1 and CDR2: LNHDA and SQIVND (reference sequence). CDR3 protein: CASNPDRDREKLFF. The CDR3, as DNA: TGTGCCAGTAACCCGGACAGGGATAGGGAAAAACTGTTTTTT. Combining the CDR3 with reference TRBV19 and TRBJ1-4 gives the whole variable domain DGGITQSPKYLFRKEGQNVTLSCEQNLNHDAMYWYRQDPGQGLRLIYYSQIVNDFQKGDIAEGYSVSREKKESFPLTVTSAQKNPTAFYLCASNPDRDREKLFFGSGTQLSVL.

This sequence joins TRBV5-4 and TRBJ2-1; TRBD2 matches at 11 bases. Losses at the gene ends were 7 bases for V and 4 bases for J; bases not matched to a gene: 7. CDR3 length: 15 amino acids. Germline V gives CDR1 SGHNT, CDR2 YYREEE (reference sequence). CDR3 nucleotide sequence: TGTGCCAGCGGCCCGGGACTAGCGGAATACAATGAGCAGTTCTTC. Encoded protein: CASGPGLAEYNEQFF.

The chain carries TRBV5-1 and TRBJ1-2; D is uncertain. The length of the CDR3 is 14 residues. V was trimmed by 0 bases and J by 6 bases, leaving 12 bases between them. Germline V gene data show CDR1 as SGHRS and CDR2 as YFSETQ. CDR3 nucleotides: TGCGCCAGCAGCTTGGTGCACTCCTCTGATGGCTACACCTTC. It is translated as CASSLVHSSDGYTF.

This clone turned up a few times. The chain combines TRBV10-3 with TRBJ1-1; 8 bases are a match to TRBD1. The germline V gene has CDR1 ENHRY and CDR2 SYGVKD. Trimming took 8 bases from V and 1 from J; bases not matched to a gene: 3. The CDR3 length is 13 residues. Written as DNA, the CDR3 is TGTGCCATCTCTACAGGGGGGAACACTGAAGCTTTCTTT. It specifies CAISTGGNTEAFF.

The V and J genes are TRBV29-1 and TRBJ2-5, with D perhaps assigned TRBD1 or TRBD2 (6 bases each). Germline-derived CDR1 and CDR2 are SQVTM and ANQGSEA. V gave up 3 bases and J gave up 5 bases, with 16 bases separating them. The CDR3 is 14 amino acids. CDR3 DNA sequence: TGCAGCGTTGAGGGTCATCGGGGGCGGGAGACCCAGTACTTC. It encodes CSVEGHRGRETQYF.

The genes are TRBV7-2 and TRBJ2-4; 11 bases are shared with TRBD2. J was trimmed by 8 bases and V by 5 bases; bases with no gene match: 8. This CDR3 has 15 amino acids. Germline CDR1 and CDR2: SGHTA and FQGNSA. This CDR3 reads CASSPRTSGWDIQYF. The CDR3 DNA follows: TGTGCCAGCAGCCCAAGGACTAGCGGGTGGGACATTCAGTACTTC.

The chain joins TRBV28 to TRBJ1-1; D perhaps matches TRBD1 (5 bases). Germline CDR1 reads MDHEN; CDR2 reads SYDVKM. The V gene lost 6 bases and the J gene lost 5 bases, with 25 bases spanning the gap. The CDR3 has 17 residues. CDR3 nucleotides: TGTGCCAGCAGCCTAGAGCAGGGTTTCCGGGGGGGGACTGAAGCTTTCTTT. This encodes CASSLEQGFRGGTEAFF.

This clone was detected only a few times. The chain couples TRBV27 to TRBJ1-5; D is perhaps TRBD1 (5 bases). CDR1 and CDR2 from the germline V gene are MNHEY and SMNVEV (reference sequence). The germline V and J ends were trimmed by 5 bases and 3 bases, with 14 bases remaining between them. This CDR3 comprises 15 residues. CDR3 DNA sequence: TGTGCCAGCAGTACCCGGGGCGAACACAATCAGCCCCAGCATTTT. Protein: CASSTRGEHNQPQHF.

The J gene is TRBJ2-3, the V gene TRBV5-1, with D possibly being TRBD1 (5 bases). Germline CDR1 SGHRS, CDR2 YFSETQ. The CDR3 length is 14 residues. The germline V and J ends were trimmed by 2 bases and 3 bases, with 10 bases remaining between them. This CDR3 is CASSLKPGTDTQYF. CDR3 bases: TGCGCCAGCAGCTTAAAACCAGGGACAGATACGCAGTATTTT.

The gene calls are TRBV4-3 and TRBJ2-1, with TRBD2 matching 7 bases. CDR3 length equals 15 residues. Germline CDR1 LGHNA, CDR2 YSLEER. With V trimmed by 1 base and J by 7 bases, 7 bases remained unmatched. The CDR3 loop reads CASSQGTSIGNEQFF. As DNA, the CDR3 is TGCGCCAGCAGCCAAGGGACTAGTATCGGGAATGAGCAGTTCTTC.

The chain carries TRBV7-3 and TRBJ1-1, with D tentatively TRBD1 (5 bases). The CDR3 runs 13 residues. The germline CDR1 and CDR2 sequences are SGHTA and FQGTGA. Between the trimmed V and J ends, which lost 5 bases and 9 bases, there was a span of 16 bases. This chain's CDR3 is CASSPHPTEKAFF. CDR3 DNA sequence: TGTGCCAGCAGCCCTCACCCGACAGAGAAAGCTTTCTTT.

The genes are TRBV27 and TRBJ2-1; no clear D gene. Per the germline V gene, CDR1 is MNHEY and CDR2 is SMNVEV (reference sequence). Trimming cost V 2 bases and J 5 bases, with 4 bases left between them. The CDR3 consists of 12 residues. CDR3 DNA: TGTGCCAGCAGTTTACGTAACAATGAGCAGTTCTTC. This translates into CASSLRNNEQFF.

In regard to this clone: The sample has other DNA sequences that encode this CDR3 too. The chain has TRBV5-1 and TRBJ1-1, with a tentative D call TRBD1 (6 bases). The CDR3 runs to 14 residues. Trimming pared 4 bases from V and 4 bases from J, leaving 14 bases between. Germline CDR1 reads SGHRS; CDR2 reads YFSETQ. The CDR3 DNA follows: TGCGCCAGCAGCAGTAGAGGGGGTGGCACTGAAGCTTTCTTT. It encodes CASSSRGGGTEAFF. Complete variable domain (other parts from reference TRBV5-1 and TRBJ1-1): KAGVTQTPRYLIKTRGQQVTLSCSPISGHRSVSWYQQTPGQGLQFLFEYFSETQRNKGNFPGRFSGRQFSNSRSEMNVSTLELGDSALYLCASSSRGGGTEAFFGQGTRLTVV.

J is TRBJ2-1 and V is TRBV19; tentatively, D is TRBD2 (5 bases). This CDR3 contains 17 residues. Germline lookup yields CDR1 LNHDA and CDR2 SQIVND (reference sequence). Between the trimmed V and J ends, which lost 10 bases and 2 bases, there was a span of 24 bases. CDR3 coding DNA: TGTGCCACCAGTAGCAGCGTAGCGCCCCGAGCCTACAATGAGCAGTTCTTC. Its translation: CATSSSVAPRAYNEQFF. Full variable domain (remainder filled in from reference TRBV19 and TRBJ2-1): DGGITQSPKYLFRKEGQNVTLSCEQNLNHDAMYWYRQDPGQGLRLIYYSQIVNDFQKGDIAEGYSVSREKKESFPLTVTSAQKNPTAFYLCATSSSVAPRAYNEQFFGPGTRLTVL.